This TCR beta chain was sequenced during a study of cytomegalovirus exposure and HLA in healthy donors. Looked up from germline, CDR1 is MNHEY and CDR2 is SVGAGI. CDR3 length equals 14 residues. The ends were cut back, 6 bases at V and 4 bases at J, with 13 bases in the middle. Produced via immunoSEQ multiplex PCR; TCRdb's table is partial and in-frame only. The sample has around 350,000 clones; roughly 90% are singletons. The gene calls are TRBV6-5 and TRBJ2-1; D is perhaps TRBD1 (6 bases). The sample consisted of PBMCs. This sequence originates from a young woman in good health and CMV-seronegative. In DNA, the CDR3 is TGTGCCAGCAGGCCGAACACAGGGTACAATGAGCAGTTCTTC. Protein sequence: CASRPNTGYNEQFF.